This T cell receptor beta chain appears in the sequencing data of a study of spatial heterogeneity in lung cancer. Trimming removed 6 bases at V and 0 bases at J, with 12 bases between. In germline, CDR1 is SEHNR, CDR2 FQNEAQ (reference sequence). CDR3 length: 15 amino acids. TCRdb itself ran the 5' RACE reads through MiXCR, one entry per CDR3 protein. The sample carries 4,500 to 6,500 distinct CDR3 sequences, around an eighth recorded once. As for time point: sample taken at primary tumor resection. There were roughly 72 donors, all of them untreated patients with early-stage non-small cell lung cancer. TCRs were sequenced from unsorted whole RNA of tumor, nontumor lung or PBMC.

The sequences come from normal lung tissue next to the tumor, collected at surgery. The clonotype was recovered from a female donor with early-stage non-small cell lung cancer. V usage is TRBV7-9 and J usage is TRBJ2-1; D not resolved. DNA of the CDR3: TGTGCCAGCAGGCTCCGGAAGAGCTCCTACAATGAGCAGTTCTTC. It is translated as CASRLRKSSYNEQFF.